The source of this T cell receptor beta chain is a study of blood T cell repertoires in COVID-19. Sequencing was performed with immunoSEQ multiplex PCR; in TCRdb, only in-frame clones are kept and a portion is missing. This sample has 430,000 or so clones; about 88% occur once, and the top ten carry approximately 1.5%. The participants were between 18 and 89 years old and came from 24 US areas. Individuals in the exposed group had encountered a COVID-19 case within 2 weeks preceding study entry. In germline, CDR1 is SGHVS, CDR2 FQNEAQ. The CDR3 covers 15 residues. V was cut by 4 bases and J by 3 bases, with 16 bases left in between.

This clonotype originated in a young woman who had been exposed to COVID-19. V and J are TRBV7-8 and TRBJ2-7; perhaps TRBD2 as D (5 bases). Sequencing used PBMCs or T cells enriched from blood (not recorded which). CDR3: CASSSGKGIFYEQYF. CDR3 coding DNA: TGTGCCAGCAGCTCCGGGAAAGGCATATTCTACGAGCAGTACTTC.